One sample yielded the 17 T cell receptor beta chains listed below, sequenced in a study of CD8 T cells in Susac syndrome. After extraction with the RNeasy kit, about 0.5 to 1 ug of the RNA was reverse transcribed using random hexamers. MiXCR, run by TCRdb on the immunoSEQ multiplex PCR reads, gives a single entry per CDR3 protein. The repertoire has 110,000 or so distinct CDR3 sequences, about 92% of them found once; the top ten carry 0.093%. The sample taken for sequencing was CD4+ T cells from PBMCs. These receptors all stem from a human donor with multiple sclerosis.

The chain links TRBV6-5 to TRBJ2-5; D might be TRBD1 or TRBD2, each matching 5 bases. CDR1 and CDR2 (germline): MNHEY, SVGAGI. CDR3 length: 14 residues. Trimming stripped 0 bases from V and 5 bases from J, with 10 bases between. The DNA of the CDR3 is TGTGCCAGCAGTTACTCTGAGAGGGGCGAGACCCAGTACTTC. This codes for CASSYSERGETQYF.

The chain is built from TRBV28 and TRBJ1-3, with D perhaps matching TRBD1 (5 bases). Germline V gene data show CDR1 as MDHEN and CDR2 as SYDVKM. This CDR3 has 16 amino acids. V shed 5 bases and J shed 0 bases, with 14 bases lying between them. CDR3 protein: CASSPSYGGSGNTIYF. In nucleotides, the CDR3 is TGTGCCAGCAGTCCGTCGTACGGGGGCTCTGGAAACACCATATATTTT. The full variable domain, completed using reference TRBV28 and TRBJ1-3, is DVKVTQSSRYLVKRTGEKVFLECVQDMDHENMFWYRQDPGLGLRLIYFSYDVKMKEKGDIPEGYSVSREKKERFSLILESASTNQTSMYLCASSPSYGGSGNTIYFGEGSWLTVV.

This chain's CDR3 is CASSYSRKNTEAFF. The CDR3 DNA sequence: TGTGCCAGCAGTTACTCAAGGAAAAACACTGAAGCTTTCTTT. The chain carries TRBV6-5 and TRBJ1-1; no reliable D call. Germline CDR1 and CDR2: MNHEY and SVGAGI. This CDR3 spans 14 amino acids. V was clipped by 0 bases and J by 2 bases, with 7 bases between them.

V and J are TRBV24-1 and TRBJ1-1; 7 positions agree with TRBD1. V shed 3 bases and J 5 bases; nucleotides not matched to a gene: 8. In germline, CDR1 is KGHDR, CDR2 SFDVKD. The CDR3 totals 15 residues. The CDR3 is CATSDTGAAITEAFF. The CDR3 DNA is TGTGCCACCAGTGATACAGGGGCGGCAATTACTGAAGCTTTCTTT.

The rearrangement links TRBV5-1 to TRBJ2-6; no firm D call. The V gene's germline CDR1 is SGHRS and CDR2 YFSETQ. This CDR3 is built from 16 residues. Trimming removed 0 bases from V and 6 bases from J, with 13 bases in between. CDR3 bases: TGCGCCAGCAGCTTGGCCGGCCCAACCGCGGCCAACGTCCTGACTTTC. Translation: CASSLAGPTAANVLTF.

Written as DNA, the CDR3 is TGTGCCAGCAGCCCACCCGGGGGCGAGATCATGAACACTGAAGCTTTCTTT. This encodes CASSPPGGEIMNTEAFF. The chain employs TRBV5-4 and TRBJ1-1, with D perhaps TRBD1 (6 bases). Germline-derived CDR1 and CDR2 are SGHNT and YYREEE (reference sequence). CDR3 size: 17 residues. Trimming cost V 4 bases and J 0 bases, with 19 bases left between them.

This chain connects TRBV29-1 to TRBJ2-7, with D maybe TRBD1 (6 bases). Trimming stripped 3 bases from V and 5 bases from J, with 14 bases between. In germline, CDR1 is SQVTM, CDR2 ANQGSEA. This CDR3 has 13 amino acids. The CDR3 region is CSVDSTGSNEQYF. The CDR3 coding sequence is TGCAGCGTTGATTCGACAGGTAGCAACGAGCAGTACTTC.

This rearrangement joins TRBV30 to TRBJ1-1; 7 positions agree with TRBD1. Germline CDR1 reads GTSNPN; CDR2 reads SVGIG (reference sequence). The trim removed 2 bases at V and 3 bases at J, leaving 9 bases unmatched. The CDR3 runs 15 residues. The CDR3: CAWSPLTGFYTEAFF. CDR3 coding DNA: TGTGCCTGGAGTCCTCTGACAGGGTTTTACACTGAAGCTTTCTTT.

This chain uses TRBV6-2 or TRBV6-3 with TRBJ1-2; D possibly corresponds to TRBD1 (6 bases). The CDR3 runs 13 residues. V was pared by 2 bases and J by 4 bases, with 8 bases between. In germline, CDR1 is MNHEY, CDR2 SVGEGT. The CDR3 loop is CASSYGTSYGYTF. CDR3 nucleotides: TGTGCCAGCAGTTACGGGACATCCTATGGCTACACCTTC.

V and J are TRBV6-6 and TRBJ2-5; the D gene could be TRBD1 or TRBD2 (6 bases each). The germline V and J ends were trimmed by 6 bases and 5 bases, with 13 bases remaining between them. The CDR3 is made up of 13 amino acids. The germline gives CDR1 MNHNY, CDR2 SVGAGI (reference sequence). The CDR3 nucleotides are TGTGCCAGCAGAAAGAGGGGGGTGGAGACCCAGTACTTC. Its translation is CASRKRGVETQYF.

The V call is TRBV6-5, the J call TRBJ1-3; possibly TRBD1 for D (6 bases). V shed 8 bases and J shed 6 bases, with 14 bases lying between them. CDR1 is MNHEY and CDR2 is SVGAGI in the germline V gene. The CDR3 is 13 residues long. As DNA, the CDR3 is TGTGCCAGCCGGGACACCTTCCCAAACACCATATATTTT. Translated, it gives CASRDTFPNTIYF.

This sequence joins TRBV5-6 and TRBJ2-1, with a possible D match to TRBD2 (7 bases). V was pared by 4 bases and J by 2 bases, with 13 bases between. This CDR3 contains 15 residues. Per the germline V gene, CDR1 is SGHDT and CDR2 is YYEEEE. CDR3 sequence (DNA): TGTGCCAGCAGCCGCCGGGGGGCCACCTACAATGAGCAGTTCTTC. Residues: CASSRRGATYNEQFF.

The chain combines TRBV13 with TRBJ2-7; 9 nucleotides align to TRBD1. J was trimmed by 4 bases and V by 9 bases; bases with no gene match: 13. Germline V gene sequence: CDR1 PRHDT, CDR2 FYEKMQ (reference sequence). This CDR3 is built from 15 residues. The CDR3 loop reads CASNRMGGQGYEQYF. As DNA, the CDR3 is TGTGCCAGTAACCGGATGGGGGGACAGGGTTACGAGCAGTACTTC.

CDR3 region: CASSLGFGVAGRETQYF. DNA for the CDR3: TGCGCCAGCAGCTTGGGGTTCGGTGTCGCCGGTCGGGAGACCCAGTACTTC. The chain is built from TRBV5-1 and TRBJ2-5; D unclear. The V end was cut by 0 bases, the J end by 5 bases, with 20 bases between. CDR1 is SGHRS and CDR2 is YFSETQ in the germline V gene. This CDR3 spans 17 amino acids. The entire variable domain, with the rest obtained from reference TRBV5-1 and TRBJ2-5, is as follows: KAGVTQTPRYLIKTRGQQVTLSCSPISGHRSVSWYQQTPGQGLQFLFEYFSETQRNKGNFPGRFSGRQFSNSRSEMNVSTLELGDSALYLCASSLGFGVAGRETQYFGPGTRLLVL.

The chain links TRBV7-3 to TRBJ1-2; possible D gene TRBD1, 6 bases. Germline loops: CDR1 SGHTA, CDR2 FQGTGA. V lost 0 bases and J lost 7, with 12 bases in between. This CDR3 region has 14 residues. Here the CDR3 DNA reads TGTGCCAGCAGCTTAACAGCAGGGGCGGGTGGCTACACCTTC. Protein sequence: CASSLTAGAGGYTF.

CDR3 amino acids: CASSQDYRTGYEQYF. For the CDR3, the DNA is TGTGCCAGCAGCCAAGATTATCGGACAGGGTACGAGCAGTACTTC. V is TRBV3-1 and J is TRBJ2-7; 8 nucleotides align to TRBD1. Trimming took 0 bases from V and 4 from J; bases not matched to a gene: 5. Germline CDR1 reads LGHDT; CDR2 reads YNNKEL (reference sequence). The CDR3 extends over 15 amino acids.

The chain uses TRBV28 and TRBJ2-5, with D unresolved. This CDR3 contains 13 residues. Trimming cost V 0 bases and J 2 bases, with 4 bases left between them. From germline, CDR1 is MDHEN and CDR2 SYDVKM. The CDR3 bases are TGTGCCAGCAGTTTATGGGAGCAAGAGACCCAGTACTTC. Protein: CASSLWEQETQYF.